Listed below are T cell receptor beta chains from one sample, sequenced in a study of T-cell memory formation after mild COVID-19. Each CDR3 protein is one row after TCRdb ran MiXCR on the 5' RACE reads. The table has a few hundred thousand distinct CDR3 sequences, 15% seen once. Sequenced material: PBMCs or a T cell subset sorted from them (not recorded which). These receptors came from a young man who had mild COVID-19 (a few samples of this study predate the infection). Cell type and time point are not known. Each CDR3 is given with its conserved first and last residue. A D gene is named only where the DNA matches it firmly. Size values are once, few and many counts, or a class for expanded clones, and some rows have none.

V gene	J gene	clone size	D gene	CDR3 length	CDR3 protein	CDR3 DNA
TRBV4-1	TRBJ1-2	few	NA	13	CASSQVGLYGYTF	TGCGCCAGCAGCCAAGTTGGGCTCTATGGCTACACCTTC
TRBV3-1	TRBJ1-6	few	NA	15	CASRKQGVGGSPLHF	TGTGCCAGCAGGAAACAGGGCGTGGGGGGTTCACCCCTCCACTTT
TRBV3-1	TRBJ1-5	NA	NA	13	CASSQGDFQPQHF	TGTGCCAGCAGCCAAGGGGACTTTCAGCCCCAGCATTTT
TRBV7-2	TRBJ2-7	few	NA	13	CASSFLTGYEQYF	TGTGCCAGCAGCTTCTTGACTGGCTACGAGCAGTACTTC
TRBV29-1	TRBJ2-5	many	TRBD1	12	CSVWTGAETQYF	TGCAGCGTCTGGACAGGGGCTGAGACCCAGTACTTC
TRBV11-2	TRBJ2-7	many	TRBD1	16	CASSLGETGVSYEQYF	TGTGCCAGCAGCTTAGGCGAGACAGGGGTCTCCTACGAGCAGTACTTC
TRBV7-9	TRBJ2-5	many	TRBD1	16	CASSRGLGGFQETQYF	TGTGCCAGCAGCAGGGGGCTAGGGGGATTCCAAGAGACCCAGTACTTC
TRBV6-5	TRBJ2-2	NA	TRBD2	15	CASRPGLRLTGELFF	TGTGCCAGCAGGCCGGGACTACGACTCACCGGGGAGCTGTTTTTT
TRBV6-1	TRBJ2-3	NA	NA	16	CASSASQRGAADTQYF	TGTGCCAGCAGTGCCTCCCAACGGGGGGCGGCAGATACGCAGTATTTT
TRBV7-9	TRBJ1-2	many	NA	13	CASSLAGSYGYTF	TGTGCCAGCAGCTTGGCAGGGAGCTATGGCTACACCTTC
TRBV7-2	TRBJ2-5	few	NA	14	CASSPPHSQETQYF	TGTGCCAGCAGCCCACCACACAGTCAAGAGACCCAGTACTTC
TRBV7-9	TRBJ1-2	few	NA	15	CASSEGRWGPVGYTF	TGTGCCAGCAGCGAGGGACGATGGGGTCCAGTAGGCTACACCTTC
TRBV11-2	TRBJ2-5	many	TRBD1	16	CASSLGDRGGQETQYF	TGTGCCAGCAGCTTAGGTGACAGGGGTGGTCAAGAGACCCAGTACTTC
TRBV20-1	TRBJ2-1	few	NA	12	CSARVSHAEQFF	TGCAGTGCTAGAGTTTCGCATGCTGAGCAGTTCTTC
TRBV7-2	TRBJ1-1	NA	NA	12	CASSLGAWGAFF	TGTGCCAGCAGCTTGGGGGCTTGGGGAGCTTTCTTT
TRBV5-1	TRBJ2-5	many	NA	14	CASSLARQKETQYF	TGCGCCAGCAGCCTTGCCCGACAGAAAGAGACCCAGTACTTC
TRBV7-9	TRBJ2-5	few	NA	14	CASSPERLQETQYF	TGTGCCAGCAGCCCCGAGCGGCTCCAAGAGACCCAGTACTTC
TRBV28	TRBJ2-5	NA	TRBD2	15	CASSFRRGGLETQYF	TGTGCCAGCAGTTTTAGGCGGGGGGGCCTTGAGACCCAGTACTTC
TRBV7-9	TRBJ2-7	few	NA	12	CASSSRVAEQYF	TGTGCCAGCAGCTCCAGGGTGGCCGAGCAGTACTTC
TRBV5-1	TRBJ1-2	many	NA	15	CASSWGGQRGYGYTF	TGCGCCAGCAGCTGGGGAGGACAGCGAGGCTATGGCTACACCTTC
TRBV7-9	TRBJ1-1	NA	NA	15	CASSWGPRDRTEAFF	TGTGCCAGCAGCTGGGGGCCGCGGGATCGGACTGAAGCTTTCTTT
TRBV19	TRBJ1-5	few	NA	14	CASSREGGEQPQHF	TGTGCCAGTAGTAGGGAGGGGGGCGAACAGCCCCAGCATTTT